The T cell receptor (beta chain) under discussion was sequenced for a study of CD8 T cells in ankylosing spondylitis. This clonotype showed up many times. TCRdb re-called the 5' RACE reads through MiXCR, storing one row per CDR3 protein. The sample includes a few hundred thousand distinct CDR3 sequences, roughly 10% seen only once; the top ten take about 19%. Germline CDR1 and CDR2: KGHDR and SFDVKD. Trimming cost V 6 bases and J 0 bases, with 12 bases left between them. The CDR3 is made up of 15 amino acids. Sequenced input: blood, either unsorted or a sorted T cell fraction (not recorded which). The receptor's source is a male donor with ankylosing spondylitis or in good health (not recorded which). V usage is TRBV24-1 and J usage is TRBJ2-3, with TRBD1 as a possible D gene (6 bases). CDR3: CATSHRADSTDTQYF. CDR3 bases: TGTGCCACCAGTCACAGGGCAGATAGCACAGATACGCAGTATTTT.